Sequencing of this T cell receptor beta chain was carried out in a study of regulatory T cells in long-lasting Graves disease (dated by TCRdb to the early 2020s). Background for the entire study: Antithyroid drugs had been taken for less than 3 months by newly diagnosed Graves' disease patients. A total of around 35 samples were covered by TCR sequencing, comprising approximately 13 persistent and 20 newly diagnosed Graves' disease patients. Peripheral blood TCR sequencing and RNA sequencing compared persistent Graves' disease patients with newly diagnosed Graves' disease patients. The study was conducted in China and was registered as a clinical trial.

A word on this clonotype: No cognate antigen has been identified for it. The input lacks base qualities; no much larger clone sits a single base away.

The intended sense of this specimen's time point label: newly diagnosed GD, antithyroid drugs for less than 3 months. For both TCR sequencing and RNA sequencing, RNA was extracted from PBMCs in TRIzol. The diagnosis of Graves' disease was made according to American Thyroid Association guidelines. Recruitment of patients was carried out at an endocrinology department in Xi'an, China. Each patient gave around 9.2 milliliters of peripheral blood, collected in an EDTA anticoagulant tube. Ficoll Paque Plus density gradient separation was used to isolate PBMCs, and no further T cell sorting was performed. An Agilent 2100 Bioanalyzer and agarose gel were used to check RNA quality, while a NanoDrop 2000 measured RNA concentration. What the research found in general, with its limitations: Persistent disease showed preferential use of TRBV28, TRBJ1-2 and TRBJ2-5, whereas newly diagnosed disease favored TRBV20-1 and TRBJ2-1. Persistent Graves' disease patients showed lower TCR Shannon entropy and fewer highly expanded clones than newly diagnosed patients, suggesting clonal expansion. More public clonotypes were shared among persistent patients (over 2,500) than among newly diagnosed patients (approximately 1,000). Because the primary lesion, thyroid tissue, could not be accessed, the study looked at peripheral blood alone. The authors noted that the small sample size was a limitation that may lower accuracy. Sequencing and analysis were limited to the TCR beta chain.

The library was built by means of multiplex PCR. TCRdb records Illumina HiSeq 4000 as the sequencer. CDR3 regions were amplified by Arm-PCR with iRepertoire HTBI primers to construct TCR beta libraries. Before sequencing, the PCR products underwent gel purification. From the authors' description of their analysis: Gene usage analysis of CDR3 amino acid clonotypes used the roughly 60 TRBV and some 13 TRBJ segments found across samples. Filtered high-quality paired reads were merged into contigs using COPE and FqMerger. Contigs were aligned with BLAST to IMGT TRBV, TRBD and TRBJ reference genes, and CDR3 was defined per IMGT. Any clonotype with a frequency above 0.1% was counted as a highly expanded clone. Repertoire diversity was measured by Shannon entropy, and V-J evenness by the Gini coefficient. Clonotypes shared by more than one individual were considered public. Using fastp trimming at Q25 and MiXCR clonotype assembly, TCRdb reanalyzed the public sequencing data and kept in-frame beta chains. Each CDR3 protein gets just one entry, which takes the most common genes and DNA from the rows behind it. V and J calls and clone size were set by TCRdb, not the authors. Recorded for this sample are roughly 420,000 distinct CDR3 sequences; about 16% of them occurred a single time. Of the sample, 20% to 25% is held by the ten largest clones.

CDR1 and CDR2, looked up from the germline V gene, are MNHNS and SASEGT. The CDR3 goes from the cysteine to the phenylalanine over 15 residues. The only DNA kept is the CDR3, 45 bases in frame from the first base. Trimming takes 1 base from V and 10 bases from J, and the germline ends sit 19 bases apart. The source of this sequence is a female donor with Graves disease. The chain employs TRBV6-1 and TRBJ1-2; D gene: possibly TRBD1, on 6 matching bases. The sample was peripheral blood mononuclear cells (PBMCs), taken at new diagnosis, from a patient treated with antithyroid drugs. The CDR3 region reads CASSEGFGGHTPYTF. The nucleotide sequence is given as TGTGCCAGCAGTGAAGGGTTCGGGGGACATACCCCCTACACCTTC.